These 25 T cell receptor beta chains share one sample of origin, sequenced in a study of CD8 T cells in ankylosing spondylitis. Points from the study as a whole: Blood from ankylosing spondylitis patients appeared to carry a characteristic roughly eight-variant TCR beta motif.

Their recognized antigens are unknown. Each CDR3 protein is one row after TCRdb ran MiXCR on the 5' RACE reads. The table has around 140,000 distinct CDR3 sequences, under 20% seen once. Sequences were obtained from blood, either unsorted or a sorted T cell fraction (not recorded which). The receptors come from a male donor with ankylosing spondylitis.

This clonotype has ten or more counts. The V call is TRBV15, the J call TRBJ2-2; D remains unclear. V dropped 3 bases and J dropped 1 base, with 6 bases sitting between them. The germline CDR1 and CDR2 sequences are LNHNV and YYDKDF (reference sequence). The CDR3 is made up of 14 amino acids. The CDR3 DNA is TGTGCCACCAGCAGCTCGGAGAACACCGGGGAGCTGTTTTTT. Protein product: CATSSSENTGELFF.

This clonotype was picked up many times. The chain employs TRBV5-1 and TRBJ1-1; no clear D gene. V was pared by 0 bases and J by 4 bases, with 7 bases between. This CDR3 is built from 13 residues. Per germline, CDR1 SGHRS and CDR2 YFSETQ. This chain's CDR3 is CASSLATSTEAFF. CDR3 bases: TGCGCCAGCAGCTTGGCTACGTCCACTGAAGCTTTCTTT.

The table lists this clonotype with a few counts. The chain carries TRBV7-7 and TRBJ2-3, with 10 bases fitting TRBD2. V trimming: 3 bases; J trimming: 5 bases; junction bases outside the gene matches: 8. This CDR3 is 16 amino acids long. Germline lookup yields CDR1 SSHAT and CDR2 FNYEAQ (reference sequence). CDR3 DNA: TGTGCCAGCAGCTTGGACAGCGGGGGGGCGGGAGATACGCAGTATTTT. Encoded protein: CASSLDSGGAGDTQYF.

The chain recombines TRBV27 with TRBJ2-2, with D perhaps assigned TRBD1 or TRBD2 (5 bases each). Germline V lookup: CDR1 MNHEY, CDR2 SMNVEV (reference sequence). V was clipped by 5 bases and J by 1 base, with 14 bases between them. CDR3 length: 16 residues. CDR3 protein: CASSEYRRWNTGELFF. Here the CDR3 DNA reads TGTGCCAGCAGTGAGTACAGGAGGTGGAACACCGGGGAGCTGTTTTTT.

This clonotype came up a few times. The chain couples TRBV15 to TRBJ2-3; a weak D match, TRBD2 (6 bases). The V and J ends lost 0 bases and 5 bases respectively, with 12 bases between them. This CDR3 is 15 amino acids long. CDR1 and CDR2 (germline): LNHNV, YYDKDF (reference sequence). For the CDR3, the DNA is TGTGCCACCAGCAGAGATGTGGCGGGAAGAGATACGCAGTATTTT. Translation gives CATSRDVAGRDTQYF.

This clonotype was seen more than once but under ten times. The chain couples TRBV7-9 to TRBJ2-1; 8 bases match TRBD2. Germline values: CDR1 SEHNR, CDR2 FQNEAQ (reference sequence). CDR3 length: 16 amino acids. The trim removed 2 bases at V and 2 bases at J, leaving 5 bases unmatched. Here the CDR3 DNA reads TGTGCCAGCAGCTTACCACTAGCGGCAACCTACAATGAGCAGTTCTTC. It is translated as CASSLPLAATYNEQFF.

V usage is TRBV5-1 and J usage is TRBJ2-4; D ambiguous. Germline CDR1 and CDR2: SGHRS and YFSETQ. CDR3 length: 16 residues. V lost 0 bases, J lost 0 bases, and 10 bases lay in between. The CDR3 DNA reads as TGCGCCAGCAGCTTGGAGGGTTCCCTAGCCAAAAACATTCAGTACTTC. Its protein is CASSLEGSLAKNIQYF.

A note on this clonotype: In this CDR3 the conserved last residue, phenylalanine or tryptophan, is missing, so a read error is likely. The DNA is left out, because the CDR3 cannot be placed on it with certainty; the CDR3 is given as TCRdb lists it. The V call is TRBV2, the J call TRBJ1-6. The CDR3 length is 11 residues, termini included. The germline V gene encodes CDR1 SNHLY and CDR2 FYNNEI. The CDR3 loop reads CASRLLTGERI.

The chain uses TRBV6-2 or TRBV6-3 and TRBJ2-1; D is possibly TRBD2 (6 bases). Looked up from germline, CDR1 is MNHEY and CDR2 is SVGEGT. The CDR3 is 12 amino acids. V was pared by 2 bases and J by 9 bases, with 8 bases between. The CDR3 nucleotides read TGTGCCAGCAGTTACACTAGCAGTGAGCAGTTCTTC. Translation gives CASSYTSSEQFF.

The V and J genes are TRBV4-1 and TRBJ1-1; 7 nucleotides match TRBD1. Unmatched junction bases numbered 7, after V lost 2 bases and J lost 1 base. The CDR3 totals 16 residues. Germline assignment: CDR1 MGHRA and CDR2 YSYEKL. CDR3 sequence reads: CASSQKTGAWNTEAFF. For the CDR3, the DNA is TGCGCCAGCAGCCAAAAAACAGGGGCGTGGAACACTGAAGCTTTCTTT.

A single count supports this clonotype. The rearrangement links TRBV9 to TRBJ2-3; D is ambiguous. This CDR3 spans 15 amino acids. Trimming took off 6 bases at V and 0 bases at J, with 14 bases between the two ends. Germline CDR1 and CDR2: SGDLS and YYNGEE. The DNA of the CDR3 is TGTGCCAGCAACCGTCCGGGCGGTAGCACAGATACGCAGTATTTT. It translates to CASNRPGGSTDTQYF.

J is TRBJ2-1 and V is TRBV6-5, with 11 bases lining up with TRBD2. Losses at the gene ends were 2 bases for V and 5 bases for J; bases not matched to a gene: 5. This CDR3 has 16 amino acids. Germline V gene sequence: CDR1 MNHEY, CDR2 SVGAGI. The CDR3 spells CASSYETGLADNEQFF. CDR3 bases: TGTGCCAGCAGTTACGAGACGGGACTAGCGGACAATGAGCAGTTCTTC.

V is TRBV6-2 or TRBV6-3 and J is TRBJ2-2, with 13 bases identical to TRBD2. In germline, CDR1 is MNHEY, CDR2 SVGEGT. After removal of 6 bases from V and 4 bases from J, the junction contained 11 bases not matched to a gene. This CDR3 is 18 amino acids long. The CDR3 DNA follows: TGTGCCAGCAGCCGAAGATCGGGACTAGCGGGAAGCACCGGGGAGCTGTTTTTT. Translated, it gives CASSRRSGLAGSTGELFF.

Comment on this clonotype: A read error may account for a junction end that differs from germline. The chain is built from TRBV7-7 and TRBJ2-1; the D gene is possibly TRBD1 (5 bases). The CDR3 contains 14 residues. Germline lookup yields CDR1 SSHAT and CDR2 FNYEAQ (reference sequence). The CDR3 DNA reads TGTGCTAGCAGCTTATCCCGGCAGGGCAATGAGCAGTTCTTC. It encodes CASSLSRQGNEQFF. Full variable domain (outside the CDR3, taken from reference TRBV7-7 and TRBJ2-1): GAGVSQSPRYKVTKRGQDVTLRCDPISSHATLYWYQQALGQGPEFLTYFNYEAQPDKSGLPSDRFSAERPEGSISTLTIQRTEQRDSAMYRCASSLSRQGNEQFFGPGTRLTVL.

This chain connects TRBV4-1 to TRBJ1-1, with unresolved D. The CDR3 consists of 13 residues. V lost 4 bases to trimming and J lost 10 bases, with 16 bases between them. Germline assignment: CDR1 MGHRA and CDR2 YSYEKL. CDR3 sequence: CASSPLTRVSAFF. In DNA, the CDR3 is TGCGCCAGCAGCCCCCTCACAAGGGTCTCAGCTTTCTTT.

Many counts were recorded for this clonotype. For the CDR3, the DNA is TGCGCCAGCAGCCATGCTTCAGGGACCGGGGAGCTGTTTTTT. Protein product: CASSHASGTGELFF. This chain links TRBV4-1 with TRBJ2-2; a possible D gene is TRBD1 (5 bases). In germline, CDR1 is MGHRA, CDR2 YSYEKL. CDR3 length: 14 residues. Trimming shortened V by 3 bases and J by 5 bases, and 10 bases separated the two germline ends.

This clonotype was detected a few times. The rearrangement links TRBV9 to TRBJ1-2; no reliable D call. V dropped 4 bases and J dropped 4 bases, with 11 bases sitting between them. The CDR3 spans 13 residues. Per germline, CDR1 SGDLS and CDR2 YYNGEE. CDR3 sequence reads: CASSSGEGYGYTF. The CDR3 DNA follows: TGTGCCAGCAGCTCCGGGGAAGGCTATGGCTACACCTTC.

This clonotype occurred a few times. The gene calls are TRBV3-1 and TRBJ2-7, with D possibly being TRBD1 (5 bases). V lost 3 bases and J lost 2, with 23 bases in between. Germline CDR1 is LGHDT and CDR2 is YNNKEL (reference sequence). CDR3 length equals 18 residues. The CDR3 DNA reads TGTGCCAGCAGCCACTTTCCTCACAGGACGTCCGCCGCCTACGAGCAGTACTTC. As protein: CASSHFPHRTSAAYEQYF.

This clonotype is medium-sized within its sample. The chain couples TRBV4-3 to TRBJ2-7; D gene unclear. The CDR3 has 14 residues. Trimming pared 4 bases from V and 3 bases from J, leaving 13 bases between. Germline V gene sequence: CDR1 LGHNA, CDR2 YSLEER. CDR3 amino acids: CASSPVGRNYEQYF. The CDR3 nucleotides are TGCGCCAGCAGCCCCGTGGGTAGAAACTACGAGCAGTACTTC.

The chain has TRBV27 and TRBJ1-1; D might be TRBD1 (6 bases). Germline values: CDR1 MNHEY, CDR2 SMNVEV (reference sequence). V was cut by 0 bases and J by 4 bases, with 6 bases left in between. CDR3 length: 13 residues. CDR3 loop: CASSLSGATEAFF. CDR3 DNA: TGTGCCAGCAGTTTATCGGGGGCCACTGAAGCTTTCTTT.

This clonotype was counted a few times. The rearrangement links TRBV29-1 to TRBJ2-1, with D perhaps assigned TRBD1 or TRBD2 (5 bases each). Germline V gives CDR1 SQVTM, CDR2 ANQGSEA. With 7 bases removed from V and 9 bases from J, the gap between germline ends came to 19 bases. The CDR3 runs to 13 residues. CDR3 protein: CSAKLIGGGEQFF. The CDR3 coding sequence is TGCAGCGCTAAACTAATAGGTGGGGGTGAGCAGTTCTTC.

A few counts support this clonotype. The chain has TRBV29-1 and TRBJ1-6; unclear D gene. V gave up 4 bases and J gave up 10 bases, with 11 bases separating them. Germline-derived CDR1 and CDR2 are SQVTM and ANQGSEA. The CDR3 covers 12 residues. DNA of the CDR3: TGCAGCGTTGGTGGGCCCGGCTCACCCCTCCACTTT. Its translation is CSVGGPGSPLHF.

This clonotype has more than one count but fewer than ten. This chain connects TRBV27 to TRBJ1-5; no clear D. Trimming took off 8 bases at V and 5 bases at J, with 10 bases between the two ends. This CDR3 contains 12 residues. Germline V gene sequence: CDR1 MNHEY, CDR2 SMNVEV (reference sequence). CDR3 in amino acids: CASGTWDQPQHF. DNA for the CDR3: TGTGCCAGCGGAACGTGGGATCAGCCCCAGCATTTT.

This clonotype was seen ten or more times. The chain uses TRBV29-1 and TRBJ1-1; D is unclear. Trimming stripped 5 bases from V and 1 base from J, with 8 bases between. Germline lookup yields CDR1 SQVTM and CDR2 ANQGSEA. The CDR3 consists of 12 residues. In DNA, the CDR3 is TGCAGCGTTAGATCGGGGAACACTGAAGCTTTCTTT. This encodes CSVRSGNTEAFF.

In this sample, this clonotype turned up a few times. V usage is TRBV2 and J usage is TRBJ1-1; D remains ambiguous. The CDR3 totals 12 residues. Trimming removed 3 bases at V and 6 bases at J, with 8 bases between. Germline V CDR1 and CDR2: SNHLY, FYNNEI. For the CDR3, the DNA is TGTGCCAGCAGTGACGGCCAGTCTGAAGCTTTCTTT. Encoded protein: CASSDGQSEAFF.